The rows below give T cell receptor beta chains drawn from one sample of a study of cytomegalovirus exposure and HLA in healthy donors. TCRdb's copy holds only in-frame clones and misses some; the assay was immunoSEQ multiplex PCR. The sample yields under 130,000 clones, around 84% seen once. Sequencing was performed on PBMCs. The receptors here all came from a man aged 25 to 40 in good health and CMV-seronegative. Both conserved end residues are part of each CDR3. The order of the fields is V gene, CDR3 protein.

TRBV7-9 CASSLEGRGEFEQYF
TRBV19 CASSNRGSGGSTDTQYF
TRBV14 CASSPGREQYF
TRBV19 CASSIDGRGNTEAFF
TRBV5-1 CASSLDVGSLVEQFF
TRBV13 CASSAPRINEKLFF
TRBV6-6 CASSYSRQGADYGYTF
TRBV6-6 CASRAASSSEGGYTF
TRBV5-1 CASSFTSGRAPGELFF
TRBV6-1 CASSMQGSHTEAFF
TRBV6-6 CASRDGQGRYEQYF
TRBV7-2 CASSHQTRNFQETQYF
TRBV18 CASSPNSQETQYF
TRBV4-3 CASTGASGMAQYF
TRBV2 CASSWGDGSNQPQHF
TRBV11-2 CASSRQGTGELFF
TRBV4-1 CASSQPRTGDTEAFF
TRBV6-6 CASRPTLGYGNQPQHF
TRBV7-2 CASSLASIGGVQYF
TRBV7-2 CASSKRGTTEQYF
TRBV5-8 CASSFLSGGGTYEQYF
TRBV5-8 CASSLARGGFTEKLFF
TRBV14 CASSQVAAGGPGANVLTF
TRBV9 CASSPSGGGEAFF
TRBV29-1 CSVSRDRGSTEAFF
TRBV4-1 CASSQAGGGKPQHF